This passage covers 4 T cell receptor beta chains from one sample sequenced in a study of T cell responses to AZD1222 COVID-19 vaccine. Only in-frame clones appear in the TCRdb table, and some are missing; sequencing was by immunoSEQ multiplex PCR. The table shows roughly 120,000 clones, with 92% occurring only once. Sequenced here: peripheral blood, sampled on day 0 of AZD1222 vaccination. These receptors all come from an adult in good health.

The rearrangement links TRBV10-1 to TRBJ1-1; D gene ambiguous. Trimming left V 4 bases short and J 1 base short, with 4 bases between. The length of the CDR3 is 12 residues. Germline assignment: CDR1 WNHNN and CDR2 SYGVQD (reference sequence). The CDR3: CASSGQNTEAFF. The CDR3 DNA sequence: TGCGCCAGCAGTGGACAGAACACTGAAGCTTTCTTT.

J is TRBJ2-1 and V is TRBV19, with 10 nucleotides matching TRBD2. Germline assignment: CDR1 LNHDA and CDR2 SQIVND (reference sequence). The CDR3 sequence is 14 residues long. Trimming removed 5 bases from V and 7 bases from J; junction bases left unmatched: 5. CDR3 sequence reads: CASSPLAGVNEQFF. CDR3 nucleotides: TGTGCCAGTAGTCCCCTAGCGGGAGTGAATGAGCAGTTCTTC.

The chain is built from TRBV9 and TRBJ1-3, with D possibly being TRBD1 (5 bases). Between the trimmed V and J ends, which lost 4 bases and 6 bases, there was a span of 11 bases. CDR1 and CDR2 from the germline V gene are SGDLS and YYNGEE. This CDR3 is 13 amino acids long. CDR3 residues: CASSPWGENTIYF. The CDR3 DNA sequence: TGTGCCAGCAGCCCGTGGGGGGAAAACACCATATATTTT.

The chain employs TRBV28 and TRBJ1-4; no reliable D call. V was shortened by 5 bases and J by 0 bases, with 16 bases between the two germline ends. Germline V gives CDR1 MDHEN, CDR2 SYDVKM. This CDR3 comprises 17 residues. CDR3 sequence: CASSRALAFTTNEKLFF. The CDR3, as DNA: TGTGCCAGCAGTCGAGCACTAGCGTTTACAACTAATGAAAAACTGTTTTTT. The full variable domain, with the rest looked up from reference TRBV28 and TRBJ1-4, is DVKVTQSSRYLVKRTGEKVFLECVQDMDHENMFWYRQDPGLGLRLIYFSYDVKMKEKGDIPEGYSVSREKKERFSLILESASTNQTSMYLCASSRALAFTTNEKLFFGSGTQLSVL.